This is a list of T cell receptor beta chains from one sample in a study of identifying expanded T cells in peripheral blood. Repertoires were generated with immunoSEQ multiplex PCR, while TCRdb's copy carries only in-frame clones and drops some. This sample has some 81,000 clones, with 80% to 90% found just once. Sequencing was carried out using blood. The receptors shown here come from a person aged 18 to 75 in good health. Each CDR3 is given without its conserved first and last residue.

TRBV5-1,ASSQGPADTQY
TRBV7-2,ASSSYYEQY
TRBV28,ASSLQEFYGYT
TRBV6-1,ASSVITGGVDEQY
TRBV7-9,ASSPIETQY
TRBV10-3,AISDGTSGEQF
TRBV4-1,ASSQWAENTIY
TRBV19,ASSIVWTGWNTEAF
TRBV29-1,SVWDDEQY
TRBV11-3,ASSLAFGTIGTGELF
TRBV10-3,AISEGTVGTEAF
TRBV2,ASSYRTGTYEQY
TRBV28,ASSFFRAETQY
TRBV4-2,ASSQGSPGANVLT
TRBV29-1,SVEGVTGPTGELF
TRBV9,ASSVSESNYGYT
TRBV28,ASSYRSSGANVLT
TRBV6-5,ASSPDNMTPREQF
TRBV28,ASSRQGNNQPQH
TRBV28,ASSSAGGQGAYEQY
TRBV5-5,ASSLATGQGGSPLH
TRBV7-9,ASSLGAVGRTDTQY
TRBV7-9,ASSLPGTGYEKLF
TRBV18,ASSPGQGRYNEQF